The 12 T cell receptor beta chains below come from one sample, sequenced in a study of blood T cells in healthy people across ages (dated by TCRdb to between 2014 and 2016). Library preparation used 5' RACE. The instrument was an Illumina HiSeq 2500. A second 7 to 11 cycle PCR used a sample-barcoded 5' primer and a J-beta primer mix. The public sequencing data were trimmed at Q25 with fastp and processed into clonotypes with MiXCR by TCRdb, which kept only in-frame beta chains. One record per CDR3 amino acid sequence lists the most common genes and DNA. For this sample the table gives under 2 million distinct CDR3 sequences, of which roughly a third were detected only once. Over 9% of the sample goes to the ten largest clones. The sample taken for sequencing was blood. All receptors come from a woman in her thirties in good health.

The chain couples TRBV21-1 to TRBJ2-3; the D call TRBD1 from the table was never checked on the DNA. TRBV21-1 has pseudogene status. This CDR3 contains 15 residues. The DNA of the CDR3 is TGTGCCAGCAGCAAACTGGGGGGGAGCACAGATACGCAGTATTTT. Residues: CASSKLGGSTDTQYF.

The chain combines TRBV4-1 with TRBJ2-1, with 7 bases fitting TRBD2. The V and J ends lost 2 bases and 9 bases, in that order; junction bases with no gene match: 7. This CDR3 has 14 amino acids. Looked up from germline, CDR1 is MGHRA and CDR2 is YSYEKL. The CDR3 bases are TGCGCCAGCAGCCAACCAGCGGGGAATGGTGAGCAGTTCTTC. Amino acids: CASSQPAGNGEQFF.

This clonotype was counted between two and nine times. V and J are TRBV7-9 and TRBJ2-1, with 10 bases that match TRBD2. V trimming: 5 bases; J trimming: 3 bases; junction bases outside the gene matches: 7. CDR3 length equals 16 residues. Per germline, CDR1 SEHNR and CDR2 FQNEAQ (reference sequence). The DNA for the CDR3 is TGTGCCAGCAGCGTAATTATAGCGGGGGGCTACAATGAGCAGTTCTTC. As protein: CASSVIIAGGYNEQFF.

This clonotype was picked up a small number of times. One end of the junction varies from germline; a read error may be responsible. The chain uses TRBV6-1 and TRBJ2-7, with D tentatively TRBD1 or TRBD2 (7 bases each). This CDR3 comprises 16 residues. From germline, CDR1 is MNHNS and CDR2 SASEGT. CDR3 bases: TGTGCCGGCAGTGAAGTTCCGGGGAGGGGGCTCGACGAGCAGTACTTC. Residues: CAGSEVPGRGLDEQYF.

This clonotype was found a few times. This chain links TRBV28 with TRBJ1-6; 7 bases line up with TRBD1. J lost 6 bases, V lost 7 bases, and 15 bases had no gene match. The CDR3 consists of 17 residues. Germline CDR1 is MDHEN and CDR2 is SYDVKM. The CDR3 protein is CASTPLGGSLSNSPLHF. The DNA for the CDR3 is TGTGCCAGCACCCCATTAGGGGGCAGTCTATCTAATTCACCCCTCCACTTT.

The CDR3 here is CAISGPSSGRAQEQYF. The CDR3 DNA follows: TGTGCCATCAGTGGCCCCTCTAGCGGGAGGGCCCAGGAGCAGTACTTC. The V gene is TRBV10-3, the J gene TRBJ2-7, with TRBD2 matching 12 bases. Looked up from germline, CDR1 is ENHRY and CDR2 is SYGVKD. This CDR3 spans 16 amino acids. With 4 bases clipped from V and 7 bases from J, the junction kept 11 bases outside the gene matches.

The chain links TRBV2 to TRBJ1-2; D gene unclear. CDR3 length equals 13 residues. CDR1 is SNHLY and CDR2 is FYNNEI in the germline V gene. V lost 3 bases to trimming and J lost 4 bases, with 9 bases between them. CDR3 sequence: CASSEKARYGYTF. CDR3 DNA: TGTGCCAGCAGTGAGAAGGCTCGCTATGGCTACACCTTC.

The V gene is TRBV6-1, the J gene TRBJ2-1; D not certain. The CDR3 runs to 16 residues. Trimming removed 8 bases at V and 0 bases at J, with 17 bases between. Germline CDR1 is MNHNS and CDR2 is SASEGT. CDR3 nucleotide sequence: TGTGCCAGCCCCCGGAAGAGGAGCCGCTCCTACAATGAGCAGTTCTTC. Amino acids: CASPRKRSRSYNEQFF.

This clonotype was found a few times. This sequence joins TRBV4-1 and TRBJ1-1; unclear D gene. The CDR3 runs to 16 residues. Germline V gene sequence: CDR1 MGHRA, CDR2 YSYEKL. V was shortened by 4 bases and J by 1 base, with 16 bases between the two germline ends. CDR3 in amino acids: CASSPRAPNQNTEAFF. DNA for the CDR3: TGCGCCAGCAGCCCCCGGGCCCCCAACCAGAACACTGAAGCTTTCTTT.

The genes are TRBV5-1 and TRBJ2-3; 7 nucleotides line up with TRBD2. Per germline, CDR1 SGHRS and CDR2 YFSETQ. This CDR3 is built from 17 residues. J gave up 1 base and V 2 bases, and 10 bases lay outside the gene matches. In DNA, the CDR3 is TGCGCCAGCAGCTTCCCGGGACTAACGGGCCGCACAGATACGCAGTATTTT. The encoded protein is CASSFPGLTGRTDTQYF.

The chain employs TRBV18 and TRBJ1-4; D ambiguous. Trimming left V 4 bases short and J 8 bases short, with 14 bases between. Looked up from germline, CDR1 is KGHSH and CDR2 is LQKENI. The CDR3 contains 14 residues. CDR3 sequence reads: CASSQDGGYEKLFF. The DNA of the CDR3 is TGTGCCAGCTCACAGGACGGAGGGTACGAAAAACTGTTTTTT.

A few counts support this clonotype. This chain connects TRBV6-2 or TRBV6-3 to TRBJ2-3, with 8 bases identical to TRBD1. CDR1 is MNHEY, CDR2 SVGEGT, per germline. CDR3 length: 14 amino acids. With 8 bases clipped from V and 3 bases from J, the junction kept 7 bases outside the gene matches. The CDR3 coding sequence is TGTGCCAGCGAACCTCAGGGGGCGACAGATACGCAGTATTTT. It translates to CASEPQGATDTQYF.